The 25 T cell receptor beta chains given below trace back to one sample, sequenced in a study of blood T cell repertoires in COVID-19. TCRdb keeps only in-frame clones here, not all; method: immunoSEQ multiplex PCR. The sample shows roughly 410,000 clones, about 91% of them seen only once. The sample was peripheral blood. All receptors derive from a woman aged 40 to 50 with COVID-19, enrolled during active disease.

J is TRBJ1-2 and V is TRBV19; TRBD1 is a possible D gene (6 bases). Between the trimmed V and J ends, which lost 6 bases and 4 bases, there was a span of 12 bases. Germline lookup yields CDR1 LNHDA and CDR2 SQIVND (reference sequence). The CDR3 is 13 residues long. CDR3 bases: TGTGCCAGTAGACACAGGGTGGGCTATGGCTACACCTTC. Protein: CASRHRVGYGYTF.

This CDR3 reads CASIDSNYGYTF. The CDR3 DNA reads TGTGCCAGCATCGACAGCAACTATGGCTACACCTTC. The genes are TRBV2 and TRBJ1-2; maybe TRBD1 (5 bases). The germline V gene has CDR1 SNHLY and CDR2 FYNNEI. The CDR3 totals 12 residues. V was pared by 7 bases and J by 2 bases, with 8 bases between.

The chain combines TRBV30 with TRBJ1-1; 7 bases align to TRBD1. The CDR3 loop spans 14 amino acids. Germline CDR1 reads GTSNPN; CDR2 reads SVGIG (reference sequence). Losses at the gene ends were 5 bases for V and 4 bases for J; bases not matched to a gene: 10. CDR3 bases: TGTGCCTGGGATTGGGCAGGGGGGAGCACTGAAGCTTTCTTT. It yields the protein CAWDWAGGSTEAFF.

This chain links TRBV19 with TRBJ1-5, with D possibly TRBD1 on 6 matching bases. Germline V gene sequence: CDR1 LNHDA, CDR2 SQIVND (reference sequence). The CDR3 totals 14 residues. The V and J ends lost 3 bases and 2 bases respectively, with 8 bases between them. The CDR3 region has the DNA TGTGCCAGTAGTATTCGGACAGGCAATCAGCCCCAGCATTTT. Protein product: CASSIRTGNQPQHF.

V is TRBV3-1 (or the pseudogene TRBV3-2) and J is TRBJ1-5, with TRBD1 matching over 8 bases. Germline assignment: CDR1 LGHDT and CDR2 YNNKEL (reference sequence). V lost 1 base, J lost 1 base, and 0 bases stayed unmatched. This CDR3 is built from 15 residues. CDR3 region: CASSQGTGSNQPQHF. The CDR3 DNA follows: TGTGCCAGCAGCCAAGGGACAGGGAGCAATCAGCCCCAGCATTTT.

The J gene is TRBJ2-7, the V gene TRBV7-2; D possibly corresponds to TRBD1 (7 bases). V was cut by 5 bases and J by 4 bases, with 15 bases left in between. Germline V gene sequence: CDR1 SGHTA, CDR2 FQGNSA. The CDR3 is made up of 14 amino acids. CDR3 region: CASSGGTALYEQYF. DNA of the CDR3: TGTGCCAGCAGCGGGGGGACAGCACTATACGAGCAGTACTTC.

The CDR3 spells CASRRSGQGNTEAFF. The CDR3 DNA follows: TGTGCCAGCAGACGTTCAGGACAGGGGAACACTGAAGCTTTCTTT. The chain has TRBV7-9 and TRBJ1-1; 8 bases line up with TRBD1. Germline V gene data show CDR1 as SEHNR and CDR2 as FQNEAQ (reference sequence). J gave up 1 base and V 6 bases, and 7 bases lay outside the gene matches. The CDR3 has 15 amino acids.

The rearrangement joins TRBV28 to TRBJ1-5; TRBD1 is a possible D gene (5 bases). CDR1 is MDHEN, CDR2 SYDVKM, per germline. CDR3 length: 16 amino acids. Between the trimmed V and J ends, which lost 6 bases and 0 bases, there was a span of 15 bases. This CDR3 is CASRNLDSYSNQPQHF. In DNA, the CDR3 is TGTGCCAGCAGGAATCTTGACAGCTATAGCAATCAGCCCCAGCATTTT. The whole variable domain, remainder taken from reference TRBV28 and TRBJ1-5, is DVKVTQSSRYLVKRTGEKVFLECVQDMDHENMFWYRQDPGLGLRLIYFSYDVKMKEKGDIPEGYSVSREKKERFSLILESASTNQTSMYLCASRNLDSYSNQPQHFGDGTRLSIL.

The rearrangement joins TRBV6-5 to TRBJ1-2, with D unclear. This CDR3 is built from 12 residues. Trimming stripped 6 bases from V and 0 bases from J, with 5 bases between. The germline V gene has CDR1 MNHEY and CDR2 SVGAGI. The CDR3 sequence: CASSTANYGYTF. The CDR3 DNA follows: TGTGCCAGCAGCACAGCTAACTATGGCTACACCTTC.

The V call is TRBV19, the J call TRBJ1-4; D call uncertain. Between the trimmed V and J ends, which lost 5 bases and 7 bases, there was a span of 5 bases. Germline V gene lookup returns CDR1 LNHDA and CDR2 SQIVND (reference sequence). There are 11 residues in the CDR3. In nucleotides, the CDR3 is TGTGCCAGTAGTGCAGGTGAAAAACTGTTTTTT. As protein: CASSAGEKLFF.

The rearrangement uses TRBV19 and TRBJ1-5; D not resolved. The CDR3 is 15 amino acids. V was shortened by 3 bases and J by 3 bases, with 12 bases between the two germline ends. Germline CDR1 and CDR2: LNHDA and SQIVND (reference sequence). The chain's CDR3 is CASSIAWALNQPQHF. The CDR3 bases are TGTGCCAGTAGTATCGCCTGGGCTCTCAATCAGCCCCAGCATTTT. The full variable domain, in which reference TRBV19 and TRBJ1-5 provide the parts outside the CDR3, is DGGITQSPKYLFRKEGQNVTLSCEQNLNHDAMYWYRQDPGQGLRLIYYSQIVNDFQKGDIAEGYSVSREKKESFPLTVTSAQKNPTAFYLCASSIAWALNQPQHFGDGTRLSIL.

The chain combines TRBV21-1 with TRBJ2-4; the D call TRBD2 from the table was never checked on the DNA. TRBV21-1 is designated a pseudogene. The CDR3 is 24 amino acids. The CDR3, as DNA: TGTGCCAGCAGCAAAGCGGGGCCCAGAACAGCGGGAGACCAGTCAGCTCTAGCCAAAAACATTCAGTACTTC. It translates to CASSKAGPRTAGDQSALAKNIQYF.

The V and J genes are TRBV12-3 or TRBV12-4 and TRBJ2-3; D might be TRBD2 (6 bases). CDR3 length equals 11 residues. Trimming removed 3 bases at V and 12 bases at J, with 10 bases between. CDR3 nucleotides: TGTGCCAGCAGTTTTGGAGGGACCCAGTATTTT. It specifies CASSFGGTQYF.

The CDR3 DNA reads as TGTGCCAGCAGCCAAGATTTGGGACAGGGGGTCTATGGCTACACCTTC. Its translation is CASSQDLGQGVYGYTF. V is TRBV3-1 (or the pseudogene TRBV3-2) and J is TRBJ1-2, with 11 bases identical to TRBD1. There are 16 residues in the CDR3. Germline trimming cut 0 bases from V and 4 bases from J; bases unmatched to any gene: 4. Germline V gene data show CDR1 as LGHDT and CDR2 as YNNKEL (reference sequence).

The rearrangement uses TRBV7-2 and TRBJ2-5; 8 positions agree with TRBD1. CDR1 and CDR2 (germline): SGHTA, FQGNSA. This CDR3 has 17 residues. V trimming: 5 bases; J trimming: 2 bases; junction bases outside the gene matches: 13. CDR3 DNA sequence: TGTGCCAGCAGCCCCCGGGACAGGCTGACCCGACAAGAGACCCAGTACTTC. This encodes CASSPRDRLTRQETQYF. Looking up the rest from reference TRBV7-2 and TRBJ2-5 gives the full variable domain: GAGVSQSPSNKVTEKGKDVELRCDPISGHTALYWYRQSLGQGLEFLIYFQGNSAPDKSGLPSDRFSAERTGGSVSTLTIQRTQQEDSAVYLCASSPRDRLTRQETQYFGPGTRLLVL.

This clone was recorded a few times. This rearrangement joins TRBV5-1 to TRBJ2-7; 7 nucleotides match TRBD1. This CDR3 contains 17 residues. Germline trimming cut 0 bases from V and 0 bases from J; bases unmatched to any gene: 9. In germline, CDR1 is SGHRS, CDR2 YFSETQ. CDR3 in amino acids: CASSLAPTGPTSYEQYF. CDR3 sequence (DNA): TGCGCCAGCAGCTTGGCCCCGACAGGGCCTACCTCCTACGAGCAGTACTTC.

This clone showed up just once. This chain connects TRBV15 to TRBJ2-2; TRBD2 matches at 8 bases. This CDR3 region has 17 residues. After removal of 3 bases from V and 6 bases from J, the junction contained 12 bases not matched to a gene. Germline CDR1 and CDR2: LNHNV and YYDKDF (reference sequence). This chain's CDR3 is CATSRGVGREVAGELFF. The CDR3 DNA reads TGTGCCACCAGCAGGGGGGTCGGGCGGGAGGTGGCCGGGGAGCTGTTTTTT.

The chain carries TRBV28 and TRBJ1-2, with 8 bases fitting TRBD1. This CDR3 spans 14 amino acids. Germline loops: CDR1 MDHEN, CDR2 SYDVKM. The trim removed 3 bases at V and 5 bases at J, leaving 5 bases unmatched. In nucleotides, the CDR3 is TGTGCCAGCAGTTTCCGGGACAGGTGGTATGGCTACACCTTC. This gives the protein CASSFRDRWYGYTF.

The chain is built from TRBV19 and TRBJ1-2; the match to TRBD1 covers 7 bases. J was trimmed by 5 bases and V by 4 bases; bases with no gene match: 7. The germline gives CDR1 LNHDA, CDR2 SQIVND (reference sequence). The CDR3 covers 14 residues. The CDR3 reads CASSSGRGVYGYTF. CDR3 coding DNA: TGTGCCAGTAGTAGCGGCAGGGGGGTTTATGGCTACACCTTC.

The CDR3, as DNA: TGTGCCAGCAGTTTAGACGGGGTAATGACGGAACTGTTTTTT. This codes for CASSLDGVMTELFF. The chain combines TRBV28 with TRBJ1-4, with D uncertain. CDR1 and CDR2 from the germline V gene are MDHEN and SYDVKM. Trimming took off 2 bases at V and 12 bases at J, with 16 bases between the two ends. CDR3 length equals 14 residues.

J is TRBJ1-4 and V is TRBV5-1; the match to TRBD1 covers 10 bases. J lost 8 bases, V lost 4 bases, and 8 bases had no gene match. The CDR3 consists of 15 residues. Germline V gene data show CDR1 as SGHRS and CDR2 as YFSETQ. The CDR3 protein is CASSPGGQGREKLFF. In DNA form, the CDR3 reads TGCGCCAGCAGCCCGGGGGGACAGGGGCGCGAAAAACTGTTTTTT.

The chain carries TRBV19 and TRBJ1-5; 7 bases fit TRBD1. The J segment lost 5 bases and the V segment lost 4 bases, leaving 8 bases of the junction unmatched. The CDR3 runs to 15 residues. CDR1 and CDR2 (germline): LNHDA, SQIVND (reference sequence). The CDR3 is CASSTDRDGYQPQHF. CDR3 nucleotides: TGTGCCAGTAGTACAGACAGGGATGGATATCAGCCCCAGCATTTT.

The genes are TRBV25-1 and TRBJ2-7; 7 nucleotides agree with TRBD2. The CDR3 runs to 12 residues. With V trimmed by 5 bases and J by 6 bases, 4 bases remained unmatched. The V gene's germline CDR1 is MGHDK and CDR2 SYGVNS. CDR3 in amino acids: CASSLGGFEQYF. DNA for the CDR3: TGTGCCAGCAGTTTGGGGGGGTTCGAGCAGTACTTC.

The chain recombines TRBV28 with TRBJ2-4; weak D call: TRBD1 (5 bases). Germline V gives CDR1 MDHEN, CDR2 SYDVKM. V lost 6 bases to trimming and J lost 6 bases, with 12 bases between them. The CDR3 length is 13 residues. The CDR3 nucleotides are TGTGCCAGCAGAAAAGGGGCGACAAACATTCAGTACTTC. This gives the protein CASRKGATNIQYF.

The gene calls are TRBV3-1 (or the pseudogene TRBV3-2) and TRBJ2-3, with TRBD1 as a possible D gene (6 bases). The V end lost 0 bases, the J end lost 0 bases, and 13 bases lay between the germline ends. The CDR3 is made up of 17 amino acids. Germline lookup yields CDR1 LGHDT and CDR2 YNNKEL (reference sequence). CDR3 sequence (DNA): TGTGCCAGCAGCCAAGATTCAGACAGGTTTAGCACAGATACGCAGTATTTT. It yields the protein CASSQDSDRFSTDTQYF.